This is a list of T cell receptor beta chains from one sample in a study of blood T cell repertoires in COVID-19. Libraries were prepared by immunoSEQ multiplex PCR; TCRdb keeps only in-frame clonotypes and omits some of them. The data contain around 95,000 clones, around 90% of them seen just once; the ten biggest clones take up 4.5% to 6.5%. Material for sequencing was peripheral blood. These receptors all stem from a human donor in a cohort sampled during active COVID-19. CDR3s include the opening cysteine and the closing phenylalanine or tryptophan. D genes are given only for firm matches. The size of a clone is reported for some rows only, either as once, few or many, or as a class for expanded clones.

J gene | clone size | D gene | V gene | CDR3 protein | CDR3 DNA
TRBJ2-3 | NA | NA | TRBV21-1 | CASSSPGLDTQYF | TGTGCCAGCAGCTCTCCGGGACTTGATACGCAGTATTTT
TRBJ2-3 | once | NA | TRBV4-1 | CASSLGGLRGRAEITDTQYF | TGCGCCAGCAGCCTTGGGGGCTTAAGGGGGAGGGCCGAAATTACAGATACGCAGTATTTT
TRBJ1-6 | few | NA | TRBV7-9 | CASGNDRPNSPLHF | TGTGCCAGCGGGAATGACAGGCCGAATTCACCCCTCCACTTT
TRBJ2-7 | NA | TRBD1 | TRBV19 | CASSDRDYEQYF | TGTGCCAGTAGCGACAGGGACTACGAGCAGTACTTC
TRBJ2-5 | NA | TRBD2 | TRBV27 | CASSFAGADRETQYF | TGTGCCAGCAGTTTCGCGGGAGCTGACCGAGAGACCCAGTACTTC
TRBJ2-7 | NA | NA | TRBV4-3 | CASSQDHYAGEQYF | TGCGCCAGCAGCCAAGATCATTACGCGGGCGAGCAGTACTTC
TRBJ1-3 | NA | NA | TRBV9 | CASSVGSLNTIYF | TGTGCCAGCAGCGTAGGGTCACTAAACACCATATATTTT
TRBJ1-1 | NA | TRBD1 | TRBV5-1 | CASSKRQGAFTEAFF | TGCGCCAGCAGCAAGAGACAGGGGGCTTTCACTGAAGCTTTCTTT
TRBJ2-1 | NA | TRBD2 | TRBV19 | CASSISSGSVGYEQFF | TGTGCCAGTAGTATTTCTAGCGGGAGTGTCGGTTATGAGCAGTTCTTC
TRBJ2-1 | NA | NA | TRBV19 | CASSIGGAVAYNEQFF | TGTGCCAGTAGTATAGGAGGTGCTGTGGCCTACAATGAGCAGTTCTTC
TRBJ1-4 | NA | NA | TRBV28 | CASTSLGGAREKLFF | TGTGCCAGCACCTCCTTGGGGGGGGCGCGGGAAAAACTGTTTTTT
TRBJ1-5 | once | NA | TRBV24-1 | CATSDFRRVHQPQHF | TGTGCCACCAGTGATTTTCGCCGGGTACATCAGCCCCAGCATTTT
TRBJ2-6 | NA | NA | TRBV6-6 | CASTGSSGANVLTF | TGTGCCAGCACGGGGAGCTCTGGGGCCAACGTCCTGACTTTC
TRBJ2-4 | NA | NA | TRBV3-1/TRBV3-2 | CASSQAKNIQYF | TGTGCCAGCAGTCAAGCCAAAAACATTCAGTACTTC
TRBJ2-1 | NA | NA | TRBV12-3/TRBV12-4 | CASSFRTYNEQFF | TGTGCCAGCAGTTTCCGTACCTACAATGAGCAGTTCTTC
TRBJ2-2 | NA | TRBD2 | TRBV10-1 | CASSDVGRGNTGELFF | TGCGCCAGCAGTGACGTCGGGAGGGGAAACACCGGGGAGCTGTTTTTT
TRBJ2-1 | NA | NA | TRBV5-8 | CASSFSGNEQFF | TGTGCCAGCAGCTTTTCGGGCAATGAGCAGTTCTTC
TRBJ1-5 | NA | NA | TRBV10-1 | CASSGHTGCNPPQHF | TGCGCCAGCAGTGGTCACACAGGGTGTAATCCGCCCCAGCATTTT
TRBJ1-1 | few | NA | TRBV14 | CASTYGGETEAFF | TGTGCCAGCACCTACGGAGGGGAGACTGAAGCTTTCTTT
TRBJ2-7 | NA | NA | TRBV20-1 | CSARSTYEQYF | TGCAGTGCTAGAAGCACCTACGAGCAGTACTTC
TRBJ1-1 | NA | NA | TRBV11-2 | CASSLGAGNTEAFF | TGTGCCAGCAGCTTAGGGGCAGGGAACACTGAAGCTTTCTTT
TRBJ2-7 | NA | TRBD2 | TRBV5-1 | CASSLAGGRVYEQYF | TGCGCCAGCAGCTTAGCTGGCGGGAGGGTCTACGAGCAGTACTTC
TRBJ2-7 | NA | NA | TRBV4-3 | CASSQERGYEQYF | TGCGCCAGCAGCCAAGAGCGGGGCTACGAGCAGTACTTC
TRBJ2-1 | NA | NA | TRBV27 | CAGRLQGILTGEQFF | TGTGCCGGCAGATTGCAGGGGATTCTGACAGGTGAGCAGTTCTTC
TRBJ2-7 | NA | TRBD1 | TRBV28 | CASAVHRGYEQYF | TGTGCCAGCGCGGTGCACAGGGGCTACGAGCAGTACTTC
TRBJ2-3 | once | TRBD2 | TRBV3-1/TRBV3-2 | CASSGTSETTDTQYF | TGTGCCAGCAGCGGGACTAGCGAAACCACAGATACGCAGTATTTT
TRBJ2-1 | NA | TRBD2 | TRBV29-1 | CSSGGSGTIMLF | TGCAGCTCTGGGGGGAGCGGGACCATAATGCTCTTC
TRBJ1-2 | NA | TRBD1 | TRBV12-3/TRBV12-4 | CASRRTGDYGYTF | TGTGCCAGCAGGAGGACAGGAGATTATGGCTACACCTTC
TRBJ2-3 | NA | TRBD2 | TRBV6-4 | CASSGTSGTDTQYF | TGTGCCAGCAGTGGGACTAGCGGCACAGATACGCAGTATTTT
TRBJ2-7 | NA | NA | TRBV7-9 | CASSLGRDTYEQYF | TGTGCCAGCAGCTTAGGCCGGGATACCTACGAGCAGTACTTC
TRBJ1-2 | NA | TRBD1 | TRBV6-5 | CASSFLDRGRLGYTF | TGTGCCAGCAGCTTCCTCGACAGGGGACGGCTTGGCTACACCTTC
TRBJ1-2 | NA | TRBD1 | TRBV30 | CAWRVTGTGDRYTF | TGTGCCTGGAGGGTAACCGGGACAGGGGACAGGTACACCTTC
TRBJ2-1 | NA | TRBD2 | TRBV27 | CASSLWRGTSGSPYNEQFF | TGTGCCAGCAGTTTATGGCGGGGGACTAGCGGGTCCCCCTACAATGAGCAGTTCTTC
TRBJ2-2 | NA | TRBD1 | TRBV7-2 | CASSLKPITGTVPGELFF | TGTGCCAGCAGCTTAAAGCCTATAACCGGGACAGTTCCCGGGGAGCTGTTTTTT
TRBJ1-5 | NA | NA | TRBV12-5 | CASGFSDRINQPQHF | TGTGCTAGTGGTTTTTCCGACAGGATCAATCAGCCCCAGCATTTT
TRBJ2-7 | NA | TRBD1 | TRBV7-2 | CASSLRRTGAGEQYF | TGTGCCAGCAGCTTACGGAGGACAGGGGCCGGCGAGCAGTACTTC
TRBJ1-5 | NA | TRBD1 | TRBV6-1 | CASSEELDRANQPQHF | TGTGCCAGCAGTGAAGAACTTGACAGGGCCAATCAGCCCCAGCATTTT
TRBJ2-1 | NA | TRBD2 | TRBV27 | CASSFLTSGNNEQFF | TGTGCCAGCAGTTTTTTAACTAGCGGGAACAATGAGCAGTTCTTC
TRBJ1-1 | NA | TRBD1 | TRBV7-9 | CASSFGQGGKTAFF | TGTGCCAGCAGCTTCGGACAGGGAGGAAAGACAGCTTTCTTT
TRBJ2-2 | once | NA | TRBV6-2/TRBV6-3 | CASSHPSGELFF | TGTGCCAGCAGTCATCCCAGTGGGGAGCTGTTTTTT
TRBJ1-1 | NA | NA | TRBV11-2 | CASSLGGMNTEAFF | TGTGCCAGCAGCCTAGGCGGGATGAACACTGAAGCTTTCTTT
TRBJ2-3 | once | NA | TRBV12-3/TRBV12-4 | CASSLIADTQYF | TGTGCCAGCAGTTTAATTGCGGATACGCAGTATTTT
TRBJ2-7 | NA | NA | TRBV14 | CASRQRSAAAYEQYF | TGTGCCAGCAGACAGAGGTCAGCGGCTGCCTACGAGCAGTACTTC
TRBJ2-6 | few | NA | TRBV12-5 | CASGLVPDGVSGANVLTF | TGTGCTAGTGGTTTGGTACCAGACGGGGTCTCTGGGGCCAACGTCCTGACTTTC
TRBJ2-3 | NA | TRBD2 | TRBV4-1 | CASSQDVLAGDTQYF | TGCGCCAGCAGCCAAGACGTGCTAGCGGGAGATACGCAGTATTTT
TRBJ1-1 | once | TRBD1 | TRBV30 | CAWSVWRGRREAEAFF | TGTGCCTGGAGTGTTTGGAGGGGGCGCAGGGAGGCTGAAGCTTTCTTT
TRBJ2-3 | NA | TRBD2 | TRBV24-1 | CATGGSGTLGNTQYF | TGTGCCACCGGTGGAAGCGGGACGCTCGGGAATACGCAGTATTTT
TRBJ2-3 | NA | TRBD2 | TRBV29-1 | CSVALAGGPTDTQYF | TGCAGCGTTGCACTAGCGGGAGGGCCGACAGATACGCAGTATTTT